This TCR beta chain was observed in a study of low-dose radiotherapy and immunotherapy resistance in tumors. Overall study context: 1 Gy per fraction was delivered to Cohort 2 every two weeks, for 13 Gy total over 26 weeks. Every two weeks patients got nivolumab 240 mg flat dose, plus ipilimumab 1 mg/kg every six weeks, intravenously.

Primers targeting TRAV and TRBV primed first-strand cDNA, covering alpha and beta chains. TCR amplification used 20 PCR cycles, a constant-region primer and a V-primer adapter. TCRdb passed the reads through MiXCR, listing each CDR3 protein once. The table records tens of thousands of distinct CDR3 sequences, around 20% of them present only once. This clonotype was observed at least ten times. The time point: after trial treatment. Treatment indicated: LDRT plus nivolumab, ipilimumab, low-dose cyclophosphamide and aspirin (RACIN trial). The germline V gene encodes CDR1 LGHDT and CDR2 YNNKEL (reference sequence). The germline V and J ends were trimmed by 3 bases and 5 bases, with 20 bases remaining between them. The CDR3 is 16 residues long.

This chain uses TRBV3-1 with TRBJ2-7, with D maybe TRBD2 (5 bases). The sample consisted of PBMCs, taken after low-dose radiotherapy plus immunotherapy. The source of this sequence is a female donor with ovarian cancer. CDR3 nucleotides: TGTGCCAGCAGCCATAATCCTGGACTCTCCTGGGACGAGCAGTACTTC. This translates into CASSHNPGLSWDEQYF.